This TCR beta chain was documented in a study of blood T cell repertoires in COVID-19. Study-wide context: COVID-19 samples, acute and convalescent, were from the United States, Italy and Spain. The cDNA or gDNA used as material had been derived from T cells, B-cell-depleted T cells, or PBMCs.

Original data processing: Estimation of nucleated cell counts relied on the amplification of reference gene primers. Clones were read by immunoSEQ multiplex PCR, and TCRdb kept only the in-frame ones, dropping some. V and J calls and clone size are copied from that table; D and trimming were computed from the DNA. Seen here are under 150,000 clones, about 84% observed once, and the top ten hold around 1.5%. This clone was seen once. CDR1 is LNHDA and CDR2 is SQIVND in the germline V gene (reference sequence). V lost 0 bases and J lost 8; bases outside the gene matches: 5. This CDR3 contains 15 residues.

Sequenced sample: peripheral blood. This TCR was sampled from a man aged 50 to 59 with acute or convalescent COVID-19. This rearrangement joins TRBV19 to TRBJ1-2; 11 bases match TRBD1. This chain's CDR3 is CASSIDGQGAEGYTF. In DNA form, the CDR3 reads TGTGCCAGTAGTATAGATGGACAGGGGGCAGAGGGCTACACCTTC.